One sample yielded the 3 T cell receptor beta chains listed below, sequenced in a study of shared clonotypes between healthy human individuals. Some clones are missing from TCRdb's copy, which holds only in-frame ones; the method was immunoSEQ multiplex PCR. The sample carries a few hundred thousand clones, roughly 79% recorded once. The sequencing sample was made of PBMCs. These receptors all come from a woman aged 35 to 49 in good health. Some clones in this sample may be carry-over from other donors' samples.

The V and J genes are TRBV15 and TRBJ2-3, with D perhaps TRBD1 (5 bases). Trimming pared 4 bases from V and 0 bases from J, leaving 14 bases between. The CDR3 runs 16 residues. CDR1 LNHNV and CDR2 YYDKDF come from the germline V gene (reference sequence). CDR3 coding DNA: TGTGCCACCAGCAATTATCAGGGTCGGAGCACAGATACGCAGTATTTT. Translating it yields CATSNYQGRSTDTQYF.

This CDR3 is CASSLTSGTIPTDTQYF. CDR3 in DNA: TGTGCCAGCAGCTTAACTAGCGGGACAATCCCCACAGATACGCAGTATTTT. V and J are TRBV7-8 and TRBJ2-3; 10 nucleotides agree with TRBD2. Germline V gene sequence: CDR1 SGHVS, CDR2 FQNEAQ. This CDR3 has 17 residues. Trimming took 2 bases from V and 2 from J; bases not matched to a gene: 7. The entire variable domain, with the rest obtained from reference TRBV7-8 and TRBJ2-3, is as follows: GAGVSQSPRYKVAKRGQDVALRCDPISGHVSLFWYQQALGQGPEFLTYFQNEAQLDKSGLPSDRFFAERPEGSVSTLKIQRTQQEDSAVYLCASSLTSGTIPTDTQYFGPGTRLTVL.

The CDR3 nucleotides read TGTGCCAGCAGTCGGGACAGGGGGGAGACCCAGTACTTC. Protein: CASSRDRGETQYF. The gene calls are TRBV6-1 and TRBJ2-5, with 11 bases fitting TRBD1. J gave up 5 bases and V 5 bases, and 1 base lay outside the gene matches. The CDR3 totals 13 residues. Per germline, CDR1 MNHNS and CDR2 SASEGT.